These 22 T cell receptor beta chains were sequenced from one sample in a study of immune heterogeneity within non-small cell lung tumors. Amplifying TCR beta CDR3 involved multiplex PCR carried out with 32 V and 13 J primers. From the multiplex PCR reads, TCRdb called clonotypes with MiXCR, one entry per CDR3 protein. The sample consists of 7,200 or so distinct CDR3 sequences, around a fifth of them appearing once. Genomic DNA from bulk tumor acted as the template, and around 630 ng was loaded per sample. Several biopsies per primary tumor, spaced far apart, were taken during surgery. Curative surgical treatment was performed in patients who had newly diagnosed, untreated non-small cell lung cancer. Source material: lung tumor tissue. These receptors were collected from a man between 60 and 75 years old with non-small cell lung cancer.

By share, this clonotype ranks as medium-sized. The rearrangement links TRBV28 to TRBJ2-7, with 15 positions matching TRBD2. This CDR3 is 17 amino acids long. The ends lost 3 bases at V and 2 bases at J; junction bases unmatched: 5. Germline lookup yields CDR1 MDHEN and CDR2 SYDVKM. CDR3 amino acids: CASSFGTSGRWTYEQYF. In nucleotides, the CDR3 is TGTGCCAGCAGTTTCGGGACTAGCGGGAGGTGGACCTACGAGCAGTACTTC.

This clonotype is categorized as medium-sized. The gene calls are TRBV10-3 and TRBJ1-2; D is uncertain. Trimming pared 2 bases from V and 8 bases from J, leaving 12 bases between. Germline assignment: CDR1 ENHRY and CDR2 SYGVKD. The CDR3 has 13 residues. For the CDR3, the DNA is TGTGCCATCAGTGAGAGCCAACTGGGGGGCTACACCTTC. It is translated as CAISESQLGGYTF.

This clonotype is labeled as medium-sized (0.01 to 0.1%). The gene calls are TRBV20-1 and TRBJ1-2, with D tentatively TRBD1 (6 bases). The CDR3 sequence is 13 residues long. Looked up from germline, CDR1 is DFQATT and CDR2 is SNEGSKA (reference sequence). V was shortened by 5 bases and J by 4 bases, with 14 bases between the two germline ends. The CDR3 DNA sequence: TGCAGTGCTCGGGACACGAAATTCTATGGCTACACCTTC. This translates into CSARDTKFYGYTF.

For this clonotype: One base away lies a much larger clone, so this may be a sequencing read error. The rearrangement joins TRBV7-7 to TRBJ2-2; TRBD2 might be the D (5 bases). The CDR3 loop spans 14 amino acids. CDR1 SSHAT and CDR2 FNYEAQ come from the germline V gene (reference sequence). CDR3 in DNA: TGTTCTAGCAGCTTAGGTGATTTCACCGGGGAGCTGTTTTTT. Its protein is CSSSLGDFTGELFF.

This clonotype was detected a few times. A much larger clone differs by one base, so this may be a read error. The chain is built from TRBV12-3 or TRBV12-4 and TRBJ2-1; D is perhaps TRBD2 (5 bases). The CDR3 covers 14 residues. The CDR3 loop is CARSLALGYNEQFF. The CDR3 DNA is TGTGCCCGCAGTTTAGCGCTAGGCTACAATGAGCAGTTCTTC.

A note on this clonotype: A much larger clone lies one base from this, so it may be a read error. V usage is TRBV5-6 and J usage is TRBJ2-5; D is uncertain. CDR3 length equals 13 residues. In germline, CDR1 is SGHDT, CDR2 YYEEEE. The germline V and J ends were trimmed by 6 bases and 0 bases, with 9 bases remaining between them. CDR3 protein: CASIYTNQETQYF. CDR3 in DNA: TGTGCCAGCATCTACACAAACCAAGAGACCCAGTACTTC.

This clonotype was picked up many times. The V gene is TRBV7-9, the J gene TRBJ2-1; 7 bases map to TRBD1. Per germline, CDR1 SEHNR and CDR2 FQNEAQ (reference sequence). V trimming: 5 bases; J trimming: 4 bases; junction bases outside the gene matches: 8. CDR3 length equals 15 residues. The CDR3 DNA follows: TGTGCCAGCAGCATCGGAAGACAGGGATACAATGAGCAGTTCTTC. Amino acid sequence: CASSIGRQGYNEQFF.

This clonotype was observed at least ten times. V usage is TRBV4-2 and J usage is TRBJ2-4; D gene ambiguous. This CDR3 is built from 13 residues. Trimming cost V 3 bases and J 6 bases, with 9 bases left between them. Germline loops: CDR1 LGHNA, CDR2 YNFKEQ. The CDR3 here is CASSQPGLNIQYF. Written as DNA, the CDR3 is TGTGCCAGCAGCCAGCCGGGTCTAAACATTCAGTACTTC.

On this clonotype itself: A much larger clone is a single base away; this may be a read error. The V gene is TRBV6-8, the J gene TRBJ2-1; D remains ambiguous. The CDR3 length is 12 residues. From germline, CDR1 is MNHGY and CDR2 SAAAGT. The CDR3 nucleotides are TGTGCCAGCCGTTACTCCCGTGAGCGGCAGTTCTTC. It encodes CASRYSRERQFF.

V and J are TRBV28 and TRBJ2-7; D possibly uses TRBD1 or TRBD2 (5 bases each). This CDR3 has 14 amino acids. CDR1 is MDHEN, CDR2 SYDVKM, per germline. V was clipped by 8 bases and J by 4 bases, with 18 bases between them. CDR3 residues: CASLSRDADYEQYF. The CDR3, as DNA: TGTGCCAGCTTATCCCGGGACGCGGATTACGAGCAGTACTTC.

This clonotype appeared many times. This chain connects TRBV20-1 to TRBJ2-5, with 15 positions matching TRBD2. Looked up from germline, CDR1 is DFQATT and CDR2 is SNEGSKA (reference sequence). V lost 3 bases to trimming and J lost 2 bases; unmatched junction nucleotides: 13. This CDR3 contains 19 residues. CDR3: CSARGFTGLAGGAQETQYF. The CDR3 bases are TGCAGTGCTAGGGGATTCACGGGACTAGCGGGAGGTGCACAAGAGACCCAGTACTTC.

Concerning this clonotype: Given a much more abundant clone one base away, this may be a read error. This chain connects TRBV6-1 to TRBJ2-1; TRBD2 is a possible D gene (6 bases). The V and J ends lost 6 bases and 6 bases respectively, with 15 bases between them. The CDR3 contains 14 residues. CDR1 is MNHNS, CDR2 SASEGT, per germline. The DNA for the CDR3 is TGTGCCAGCAGATTCCTGCGGGGCTTCAATGAGCAGTTCTTC. It yields the protein CASRFLRGFNEQFF.

The chain carries TRBV4-1 and TRBJ1-1, with D hard to call. V lost 4 bases, J lost 4 bases, and 13 bases lay in between. The CDR3 has 14 amino acids. Germline V gives CDR1 MGHRA, CDR2 YSYEKL. The DNA of the CDR3 is TGCGCCAGCAGCCTAGGCCCCAGTGGCACTGAAGCTTTCTTT. Amino acid sequence: CASSLGPSGTEAFF.

Notes on this clonotype: A much larger clonotype is one base distant, so this may be a read error. The V gene is TRBV9, the J gene TRBJ2-1; tentatively, D is TRBD1 (7 bases). This CDR3 has 17 residues. The germline CDR1 and CDR2 sequences are SGDLS and YYNGEE. The ends were cut back, 0 bases at V and 9 bases at J, with 22 bases in the middle. The CDR3 DNA reads TGTGCCAGCAGCGTAGGCCCCCAGGGGGGAGCGTGTGGTGAGCAGTTCTTC. It encodes CASSVGPQGGACGEQFF.

In regard to this clonotype: The junction differs from germline at one of its ends, possibly a read error. The genes are TRBV15 and TRBJ2-7; 7 nucleotides line up with TRBD1. The germline gives CDR1 LNHNV, CDR2 YYDKDF (reference sequence). The CDR3 is 16 residues long. The CDR3 region is CATSSEPRTGTYEKYF. The CDR3 bases are TGTGCCACCAGCAGCGAGCCCCGGACAGGCACCTACGAGAAGTACTTC. Full variable domain (remainder filled in from reference TRBV15 and TRBJ2-7): DAMVIQNPRYQVTQFGKPVTLSCSQTLNHNVMYWYQQKSSQAPKLLFHYYDKDFNNEADTPDNFQSRRPNTSFCFLDIRSPGLGDTAMYLCATSSEPRTGTYEKYFGPGTRLTVT.

This clonotype was seen ten or more times. V is TRBV20-1 and J is TRBJ2-1, with D unresolved. This CDR3 comprises 13 residues. V was shortened by 4 bases and J by 3 bases, with 10 bases between the two germline ends. CDR1 and CDR2 from the germline V gene are DFQATT and SNEGSKA (reference sequence). This CDR3 reads CSATELLYNEQFF. The CDR3 coding sequence is TGCAGTGCTACAGAGCTCCTCTACAATGAGCAGTTCTTC.

This clonotype qualifies as medium-sized (0.01 to 0.1%). This chain connects TRBV19 to TRBJ2-2; a possible D gene is TRBD2 (6 bases). The CDR3 contains 13 residues. V was clipped by 9 bases and J by 5 bases, with 13 bases between them. Germline V gene data show CDR1 as LNHDA and CDR2 as SQIVND (reference sequence). CDR3 DNA: TGTGCCAGCGGACTAATTCAAACCGGGGAGCTGTTTTTT. This codes for CASGLIQTGELFF.

Remarks on this clonotype: With a much larger clone just one base away, this may be a read error. The chain uses TRBV7-9 and TRBJ2-1, with a possible D match to TRBD2 (7 bases). V was trimmed by 5 bases and J by 8 bases, leaving 19 bases between them. CDR3 length equals 15 residues. Germline lookup yields CDR1 SEHNR and CDR2 FQNEAQ (reference sequence). This chain's CDR3 is CASSPLDGGHYEQFF. The CDR3 DNA follows: TGTGCCAGCAGCCCCCTGGACGGGGGGCATTATGAGCAGTTCTTC.

The chain links TRBV3-1 to TRBJ2-3, with a possible D match to TRBD2 (7 bases). CDR1 LGHDT and CDR2 YNNKEL come from the germline V gene (reference sequence). V lost 5 bases and J lost 6, with 12 bases in between. CDR3 length: 13 residues. CDR3 DNA: TGTGCCAGCAGCAGATCGGGGGGCGATACGCAGTATTTT. Translated: CASSRSGGDTQYF.

In its sample, this clonotype is medium-sized (0.01 to 0.1%). The V call is TRBV15, the J call TRBJ2-3; 11 bases align to TRBD2. Germline loops: CDR1 LNHNV, CDR2 YYDKDF (reference sequence). The CDR3 length is 18 residues. The V segment lost 0 bases and the J segment 4 bases; nucleotides outside the gene matches: 9. DNA for the CDR3: TGTGCCACCAGCAGAGAAAAACTAGCGGGAGTTTCGGCAGATACGCAGTATTTT. Protein: CATSREKLAGVSADTQYF.

This clonotype is termed large. The V call is TRBV2, the J call TRBJ2-7; D is unclear. V lost 3 bases, J lost 3 bases, and 9 bases lay in between. Germline V gene sequence: CDR1 SNHLY, CDR2 FYNNEI. The CDR3 is 13 residues long. The CDR3 sequence: CASSDVGNYEQYF. CDR3 nucleotide sequence: TGTGCCAGCAGTGATGTGGGGAACTACGAGCAGTACTTC.

This clonotype ranks as medium-sized (0.01 to 0.1%). The gene calls are TRBV20-1 and TRBJ2-7; the D gene is possibly TRBD1 (6 bases). The germline V gene encodes CDR1 DFQATT and CDR2 SNEGSKA (reference sequence). The CDR3 loop spans 15 amino acids. V lost 0 bases and J 2 bases, leaving 14 bases between the germline ends. The CDR3, as DNA: TGCAGTGCTAGAGATCAACCCCAGGGGACCTACGAGCAGTACTTC. The encoded protein is CSARDQPQGTYEQYF.